This is a list of T cell receptor beta chains from one sample in a study of T-cell memory formation after mild COVID-19. One entry per CDR3 protein, called by TCRdb with MiXCR from the 5' RACE reads. This table holds approximately 240,000 distinct CDR3 sequences, roughly 15% found once. The source material was PBMCs or a T cell subset sorted from them (not recorded which). These TCRs come from a man aged 18 to 29 who had mild COVID-19 (a few samples of this study predate the infection). Cell type and time point are not known. CDR3s include the opening cysteine and the closing phenylalanine or tryptophan. A D gene is named only where the DNA matches it firmly. Where a row states a size, it is once, few, many or the class of an expanded clone; other rows omit it.

d_call,v_call,clone_size,j_call,cdr3_aa,cdr3_nt
TRBD1,TRBV6-5,few,TRBJ1-5,CASSPGTGGQPQHF,TGTGCCAGCAGTCCCGGGACAGGGGGACAGCCCCAGCATTTT
.,TRBV7-9,few,TRBJ1-5,CASSFWRGSNQPQHF,TGTGCCAGCAGCTTTTGGCGCGGTAGCAATCAGCCCCAGCATTTT
.,TRBV7-3,many,TRBJ2-1,CASSPDKAEQFF,TGTGCCAGCAGCCCAGATAAAGCGGAGCAGTTCTTC
.,TRBV5-1,few,TRBJ1-1,CASSFAPMNTEAFF,TGCGCCAGCAGCTTCGCACCCATGAACACTGAAGCTTTCTTT
TRBD2,TRBV13,.,TRBJ2-1,CASSRRGSNEQFF,TGTGCCAGCAGCCGGCGGGGGTCCAATGAGCAGTTCTTC
.,TRBV5-1,many,TRBJ1-5,CASSLDSHSNQPQHF,TGCGCCAGCAGCTTGGACTCACATAGCAATCAGCCCCAGCATTTT
TRBD1,TRBV10-3,.,TRBJ2-7,CAISKDRDFNEQYF,TGTGCCATCAGCAAGGACAGGGATTTCAACGAGCAGTACTTC
TRBD2,TRBV4-3,few,TRBJ2-1,CASSQDPLFGRSGGTVYNEQFF,TGCGCCAGCAGCCAAGATCCTTTGTTCGGGCGGAGCGGGGGCACCGTCTACAATGAGCAGTTCTTC
.,TRBV5-1,few,TRBJ1-4,CASSFGFSTNEKLFF,TGCGCCAGCAGCTTCGGCTTCTCAACTAATGAAAAACTGTTTTTT
.,TRBV7-2,.,TRBJ2-3,CASSLVPGLTDTQYF,TGTGCCAGCAGCTTAGTGCCGGGACTCACAGATACGCAGTATTTT